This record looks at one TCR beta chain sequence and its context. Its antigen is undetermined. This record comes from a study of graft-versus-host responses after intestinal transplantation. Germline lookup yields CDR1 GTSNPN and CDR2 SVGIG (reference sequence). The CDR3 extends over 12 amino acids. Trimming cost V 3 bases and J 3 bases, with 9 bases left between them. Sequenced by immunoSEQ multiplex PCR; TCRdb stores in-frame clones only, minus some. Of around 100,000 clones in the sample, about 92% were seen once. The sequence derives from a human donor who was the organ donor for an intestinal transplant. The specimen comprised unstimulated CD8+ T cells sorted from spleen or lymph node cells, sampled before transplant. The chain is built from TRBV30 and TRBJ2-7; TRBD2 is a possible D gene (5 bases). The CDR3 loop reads CAWSRGYYEQYF. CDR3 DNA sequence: TGTGCCTGGAGCCGGGGTTACTACGAGCAGTACTTC.